Presented here are 3 T cell receptor beta chains from one specimen sequenced in a study of blood T cell repertoires in COVID-19. Data came from immunoSEQ multiplex PCR; TCRdb stores just in-frame clones and leaves some out. The table lists over 65,000 clones, over 70% of them singletons. Specimen: peripheral blood. The receptors derive from a human donor in a cohort sampled during active COVID-19.

This chain uses TRBV6-5 with TRBJ1-2; no reliable D call. CDR3 length: 15 residues. Per the germline V gene, CDR1 is MNHEY and CDR2 is SVGAGI. Trimming stripped 10 bases from V and 2 bases from J, with 20 bases between. The CDR3 region is CATSPYYRENYGYTF. Written as DNA, the CDR3 is TGTGCCACCTCACCCTATTACCGGGAGAACTATGGCTACACCTTC.

The V call is TRBV27, the J call TRBJ2-7, with D uncertain. V shed 4 bases and J shed 2 bases, with 3 bases lying between them. CDR3 length: 11 residues. Per germline, CDR1 MNHEY and CDR2 SMNVEV (reference sequence). CDR3 loop: CASSSTYEQYF. CDR3 DNA sequence: TGTGCCAGCAGTTCTACCTACGAGCAGTACTTC.

J is TRBJ2-2 and V is TRBV19, with 9 bases fitting TRBD2. V lost 4 bases and J lost 3; bases outside the gene matches: 3. CDR3 length: 15 amino acids. Germline-derived CDR1 and CDR2 are LNHDA and SQIVND (reference sequence). As DNA, the CDR3 is TGTGCCAGTAGTAGGACTAGCGCCTACACCGGGGAGCTGTTTTTT. Protein: CASSRTSAYTGELFF.